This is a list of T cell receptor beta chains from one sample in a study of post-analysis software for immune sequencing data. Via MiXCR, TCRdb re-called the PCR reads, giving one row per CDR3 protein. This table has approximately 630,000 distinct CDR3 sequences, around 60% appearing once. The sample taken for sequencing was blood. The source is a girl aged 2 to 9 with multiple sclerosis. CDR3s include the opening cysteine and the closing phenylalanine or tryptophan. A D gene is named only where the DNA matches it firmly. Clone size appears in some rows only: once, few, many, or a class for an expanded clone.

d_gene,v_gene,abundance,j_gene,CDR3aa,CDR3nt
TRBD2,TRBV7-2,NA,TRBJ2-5,CASSPGLGVETQYF,TGTGCCAGCAGCCCCGGACTAGGGGTGGAGACCCAGTACTTC
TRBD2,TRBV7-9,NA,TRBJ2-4,CASSLMLAGGPTKNIQYF,TGTGCCAGCAGCTTAATGCTAGCGGGAGGGCCTACCAAAAACATTCAGTACTTC
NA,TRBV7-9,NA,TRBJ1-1,CASSTIQGAGTEAFF,TGTGCCAGCAGCACAATACAGGGAGCAGGCACTGAAGCTTTCTTT
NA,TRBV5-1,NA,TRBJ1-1,CASSPGVGDTEAFF,TGCGCCAGCAGCCCTGGGGTAGGAGACACTGAAGCTTTCTTT
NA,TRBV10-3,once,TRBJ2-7,CAISEGRRSSYEQYF,TGTGCCATCAGTGAGGGGCGCCGTAGCTCCTACGAGCAGTACTTC
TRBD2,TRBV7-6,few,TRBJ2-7,CASSSLSGRAPYEQYF,TGTGCCAGCAGCTCTTTAAGCGGGAGGGCCCCCTACGAGCAGTACTTC
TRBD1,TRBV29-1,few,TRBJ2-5,CSVGGQTEETQYF,TGCAGCGTTGGGGGACAGACTGAAGAGACCCAGTACTTC
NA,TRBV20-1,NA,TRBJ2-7,CSARVGSPYEQYF,TGCAGTGCTAGAGTGGGCAGCCCCTACGAGCAGTACTTC
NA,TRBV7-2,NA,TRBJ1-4,CASSQDGTINEKLFF,TGTGCCAGCAGTCAGGACGGGACGATAAATGAAAAACTGTTTTTT
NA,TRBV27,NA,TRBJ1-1,CASKLSGRNTEAFF,TGTGCCAGCAAATTGTCAGGGCGAAACACTGAAGCTTTCTTT
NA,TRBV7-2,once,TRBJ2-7,CASSLLARSYEQYF,TGTGCCAGCAGCTTACTGGCGCGCTCCTACGAGCAGTACTTC
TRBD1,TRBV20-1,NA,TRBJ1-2,CSAREGAGVYGYTF,TGCAGTGCTAGGGAGGGGGCGGGGGTCTATGGCTACACCTTC
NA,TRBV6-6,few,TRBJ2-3,CASSFSGGTASTDTQYF,TGTGCCAGCAGTTTCTCAGGGGGGACCGCTAGCACAGATACGCAGTATTTT
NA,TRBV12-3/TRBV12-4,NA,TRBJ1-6,CASSFGDNENSPLHF,TGTGCCAGCAGTTTCGGTGACAACGAAAATTCACCCCTCCACTTT
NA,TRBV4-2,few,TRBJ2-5,CASSPRDGETQYF,TGTGCCAGCAGCCCCCGGGACGGGGAGACCCAGTACTTC
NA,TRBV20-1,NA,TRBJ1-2,CSRQKGTGYGYTF,TGCAGTAGACAAAAGGGGACTGGGTATGGCTACACCTTC
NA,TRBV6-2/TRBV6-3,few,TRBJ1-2,CASSPGQGMYGYTF,TGTGCCAGCAGTCCGGGCCAGGGGATGTATGGCTACACCTTC
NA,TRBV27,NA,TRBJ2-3,CASSLGGNRGSDTQYF,TGTGCCAGCAGTCTAGGGGGAAATAGAGGTTCAGATACGCAGTATTTT
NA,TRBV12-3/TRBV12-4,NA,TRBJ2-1,CASSSNRDGSYNEQFF,TGTGCCAGCAGTTCCAACAGGGACGGTTCCTACAATGAGCAGTTCTTC
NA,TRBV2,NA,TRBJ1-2,CASSLPGSQGYTF,TGTGCCAGCAGCCTGCCGGGGTCCCAGGGCTACACCTTC
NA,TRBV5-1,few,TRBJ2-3,CASSLQGSADTQYF,TGCGCCAGCAGCTTGCAGGGGTCCGCAGATACGCAGTATTTT
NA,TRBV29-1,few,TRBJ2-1,CSAIEGLAYNEQFF,TGCAGCGCCATCGAGGGACTGGCCTACAATGAGCAGTTCTTC
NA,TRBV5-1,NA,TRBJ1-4,CASSFRSPTRPNEKLFF,TGCGCCAGCAGCTTCCGGTCACCGACTCGGCCAAATGAAAAACTGTTTTTT
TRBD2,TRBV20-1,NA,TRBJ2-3,CSAEGTSDDYTQYF,TGCAGTGCGGAGGGGACTAGCGACGACTATACGCAGTATTTT
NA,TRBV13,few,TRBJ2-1,CASSRGNSEQFF,TGTGCCAGCAGCAGAGGGAACAGTGAGCAGTTCTTC
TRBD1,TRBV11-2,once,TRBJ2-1,CASSPLTGIVNEQFF,TGTGCCAGCAGCCCATTGACAGGGATAGTCAATGAGCAGTTCTTC